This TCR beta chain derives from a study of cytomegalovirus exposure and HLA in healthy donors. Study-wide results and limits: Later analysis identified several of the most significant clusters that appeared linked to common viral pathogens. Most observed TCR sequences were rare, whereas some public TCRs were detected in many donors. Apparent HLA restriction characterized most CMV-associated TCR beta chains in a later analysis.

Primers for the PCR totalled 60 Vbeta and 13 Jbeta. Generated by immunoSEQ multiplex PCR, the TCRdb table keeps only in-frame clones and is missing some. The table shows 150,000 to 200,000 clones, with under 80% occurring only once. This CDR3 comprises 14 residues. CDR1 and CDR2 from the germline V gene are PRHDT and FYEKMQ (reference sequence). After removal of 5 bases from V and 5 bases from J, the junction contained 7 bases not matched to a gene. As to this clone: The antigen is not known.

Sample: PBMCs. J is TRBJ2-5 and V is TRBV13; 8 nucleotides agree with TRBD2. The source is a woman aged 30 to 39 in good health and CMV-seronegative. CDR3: CASSTGGLWETQYF. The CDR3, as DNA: TGTGCCAGCAGCACGGGGGGGCTATGGGAGACCCAGTACTTC.